What follows are 22 T cell receptor beta chains derived from one specimen sequenced in a study of cytomegalovirus exposure and HLA in healthy donors. Amplification used 60 Vbeta primers and 13 Jbeta primers. The data were produced by immunoSEQ multiplex PCR, yet TCRdb's version contains in-frame clones alone and is incomplete. The sample lists 150,000 or so clones, roughly 70% seen once, with around 2.3% in the top ten. The sequenced sample consisted of PBMCs. These receptors were obtained from a man aged 30 to 45 in good health and CMV-seronegative.

As regards this clone: One end of the junction varies from germline; a read error may be responsible. The chain joins TRBV7-9 to TRBJ2-2, with 7 bases identical to TRBD1. The CDR3 runs to 16 residues. Germline V lookup: CDR1 SEHNR, CDR2 FQNEAQ (reference sequence). CDR3 protein: CSSSRFRDRNTGELFF. The CDR3 DNA sequence: TGTTCCAGCAGCAGATTCCGGGACAGGAACACCGGGGAGCTGTTTTTT.

J is TRBJ2-3 and V is TRBV7-8; TRBD2 aligns across 10 bases. Germline assignment: CDR1 SGHVS and CDR2 FQNEAQ. The CDR3 runs 19 residues. Germline trimming cut 0 bases from V and 2 bases from J; bases unmatched to any gene: 11. CDR3 loop: CASSLAIAGGRPHTDTQYF. For the CDR3, the DNA is TGTGCCAGCAGCTTAGCGATAGCGGGGGGTCGACCTCACACAGATACGCAGTATTTT.

V usage is TRBV7-3 and J usage is TRBJ2-3; TRBD2 might be the D (7 bases). This CDR3 has 14 residues. CDR1 and CDR2 from the germline V gene are SGHTA and FQGTGA. V was clipped by 5 bases and J by 1 base, with 10 bases between them. The CDR3 bases are TGTGCCAGCAGCCAAGGGGGGGGCACAGATACGCAGTATTTT. It encodes CASSQGGGTDTQYF.

This chain uses TRBV5-6 with TRBJ2-5; TRBD2 matches 15 bases. The germline V gene has CDR1 SGHDT and CDR2 YYEEEE. Trimming removed 4 bases from V and 4 bases from J; junction bases left unmatched: 2. The CDR3 runs 15 residues. The CDR3, as DNA: TGTGCCAGCAGCCGGACTAGCGGGGGGGGAGAGACCCAGTACTTC. Protein product: CASSRTSGGGETQYF. Full variable domain (rest looked up from reference TRBV5-6 and TRBJ2-5): DAGVTQSPTHLIKTRGQQVTLRCSPKSGHDTVSWYQQALGQGPQFIFQYYEEEERQRGNFPDRFSGHQFPNYSSELNVNALLLGDSALYLCASSRTSGGGETQYFGPGTRLLVL.

V and J are TRBV28 and TRBJ2-1; 7 nucleotides line up with TRBD1. Per germline, CDR1 MDHEN and CDR2 SYDVKM. The CDR3 is 16 residues long. Losses at the gene ends were 6 bases for V and 0 bases for J; bases not matched to a gene: 8. In DNA form, the CDR3 reads TGTGCCAGCAGCATTGACAGGGCAAGCTCCTACAATGAGCAGTTCTTC. This translates into CASSIDRASSYNEQFF.

Comments on this clone: Other DNA sequences of this sample code for an identical CDR3. This chain connects TRBV20-1 to TRBJ1-2, with 8 bases matching TRBD1. V was clipped by 6 bases and J by 7 bases; unmatched bases: 4. Per the germline V gene, CDR1 is DFQATT and CDR2 is SNEGSKA (reference sequence). The CDR3 consists of 11 residues. CDR3 sequence reads: CSAGTGGGYTF. The DNA for the CDR3 is TGCAGTGCCGGGACAGGTGGTGGCTACACCTTC.

This clone came up a few times. The gene calls are TRBV19 and TRBJ2-3, with a weak D call TRBD2 (6 bases). V lost 3 bases, J lost 4 bases, and 14 bases lay in between. The CDR3 is 15 amino acids. The germline gives CDR1 LNHDA, CDR2 SQIVND (reference sequence). The CDR3 bases are TGTGCCAGTAGTATTGGGGGGAACTTCCCAGATACGCAGTATTTT. Its protein is CASSIGGNFPDTQYF.

This clone was detected a few times. The J gene is TRBJ1-1, the V gene TRBV6-5; tentative D call: TRBD1 (5 bases). The CDR3 extends over 11 amino acids. CDR1 MNHEY and CDR2 SVGAGI come from the germline V gene. Trimming removed 8 bases from V and 3 bases from J, with 7 bases in between. DNA for the CDR3: TGTGCCAGCGGCAGGGACACTGAAGCTTTCTTT. This encodes CASGRDTEAFF.

The rearrangement links TRBV14 to TRBJ2-1; maybe TRBD1 (6 bases). CDR1 SGHDN and CDR2 FVKESK come from the germline V gene. The V and J ends lost 5 bases and 4 bases respectively, with 12 bases between them. The CDR3 consists of 14 residues. The CDR3 nucleotides are TGTGCCAGCAGCGCACAGGGTTTATACAATGAGCAGTTCTTC. Protein product: CASSAQGLYNEQFF.

The V call is TRBV7-8, the J call TRBJ1-1; maybe TRBD1 (5 bases). CDR3 length: 15 amino acids. Germline loops: CDR1 SGHVS, CDR2 FQNEAQ. Trimming stripped 6 bases from V and 5 bases from J, with 19 bases between. The CDR3: CASSSTGTGGTEAFF. CDR3 coding DNA: TGTGCCAGCAGTTCGACCGGGACGGGAGGGACTGAAGCTTTCTTT.

The J gene is TRBJ2-5, the V gene TRBV6-5, with D uncertain. CDR3 size: 11 residues. V was clipped by 4 bases and J by 2 bases, with 2 bases between them. The germline gives CDR1 MNHEY, CDR2 SVGAGI. CDR3 sequence reads: CASSSQETQYF. The CDR3, as DNA: TGTGCCAGCAGTTCGCAAGAGACCCAGTACTTC.

This clone was observed a single time. Germline is not matched at one junction end, which may reflect a read error. In nucleotides, the CDR3 is TGTGCCTGGACCGACAGTTTAAGCTCCTATAATTCACCCCTCAACTTT. Its translation: CAWTDSLSSYNSPLNF. This chain uses TRBV30 with TRBJ1-6; a weak D match, TRBD1 (5 bases). The length of the CDR3 is 16 residues. In germline, CDR1 is GTSNPN, CDR2 SVGIG (reference sequence).

Comment on this clone: One junction end disagrees with the germline gene, perhaps due to a read error. The J gene is TRBJ2-5, the V gene TRBV7-7; TRBD1 agrees at 10 bases. The CDR3 is 15 residues long. Germline V gene sequence: CDR1 SSHAT, CDR2 FNYEAQ (reference sequence). CDR3 nucleotides: TGTGCTAGCAGCAAGGACAGGGGGGCTGGCGAGACCCAGTACTTC. As protein: CASSKDRGAGETQYF. Full variable domain (rest looked up from reference TRBV7-7 and TRBJ2-5): GAGVSQSPRYKVTKRGQDVTLRCDPISSHATLYWYQQALGQGPEFLTYFNYEAQPDKSGLPSDRFSAERPEGSISTLTIQRTEQRDSAMYRCASSKDRGAGETQYFGPGTRLLVL.

The CDR3 spells CASSLVDSPGELFF. The CDR3 region has the DNA TGTGCCAGCAGCTTGGTCGACAGTCCCGGGGAGCTGTTTTTT. The rearrangement links TRBV5-4 to TRBJ2-2; a possible D gene is TRBD1 (5 bases). Germline V CDR1 and CDR2: SGHNT, YYREEE (reference sequence). This CDR3 has 14 amino acids. V lost 0 bases and J lost 6, with 9 bases in between.

The chain joins TRBV7-8 to TRBJ2-7; 10 bases fit TRBD1. The germline CDR1 and CDR2 sequences are SGHVS and FQNEAQ. With 0 bases clipped from V and 3 bases from J, the junction kept 8 bases outside the gene matches. The CDR3 spans 17 residues. CDR3 nucleotides: TGTGCCAGCAGCTTAGCTTCTGGGGGACAGGGGATCTACGAGCAGTACTTC. Translated: CASSLASGGQGIYEQYF.

This sequence joins TRBV7-8 and TRBJ2-7, with D possibly matching TRBD2 (5 bases). The germline V gene has CDR1 SGHVS and CDR2 FQNEAQ. This CDR3 is 14 amino acids long. V lost 5 bases, J lost 3 bases, and 14 bases lay in between. As DNA, the CDR3 is TGTGCCAGCAGCCCATGGACTGTTAACTACGAGCAGTACTTC. It yields the protein CASSPWTVNYEQYF.

V gene TRBV11-2 combines with J gene TRBJ2-3; 8 nucleotides line up with TRBD1. CDR3 length: 17 residues. CDR1 and CDR2 from the germline V gene are SGHAT and FQNNGV. With 0 bases clipped from V and 5 bases from J, the junction kept 10 bases outside the gene matches. The DNA for the CDR3 is TGTGCCAGCAGCTTAGAAATAGGCAGGGGGCGCAGAGATACGCAGTATTTT. Translated: CASSLEIGRGRRDTQYF.

The chain combines TRBV19 with TRBJ1-4; 11 bases are shared with TRBD1. In germline, CDR1 is LNHDA, CDR2 SQIVND (reference sequence). This CDR3 is 15 amino acids long. Trimming cost V 6 bases and J 7 bases; bases outside gene matches: 7. CDR3 region: CASSPGQGDIEKLFF. CDR3 nucleotides: TGTGCCAGTAGCCCGGGACAGGGGGACATTGAAAAACTGTTTTTT.

The chain recombines TRBV30 with TRBJ1-4, with a tentative D call TRBD1 (5 bases). CDR3 length equals 13 residues. V gave up 2 bases and J gave up 7 bases, with 11 bases separating them. Looked up from germline, CDR1 is GTSNPN and CDR2 is SVGIG (reference sequence). The chain's CDR3 is CAWSWQGSEKLFF. CDR3 bases: TGTGCCTGGAGTTGGCAGGGTTCTGAAAAACTGTTTTTT.

On this clone: The same CDR3 is also encoded by other DNA sequences in this sample. The CDR3 DNA reads TGTGCCAGCAGTTTATACAGGGTTGGCAATCAGCCCCAGCATTTT. Translated, it gives CASSLYRVGNQPQHF. V usage is TRBV28 and J usage is TRBJ1-5, with a possible D match to TRBD1 (6 bases). The germline V and J ends were trimmed by 1 base and 2 bases, with 9 bases remaining between them. Germline V gene lookup returns CDR1 MDHEN and CDR2 SYDVKM. The CDR3 is 15 residues long. Full variable domain (outside the CDR3, taken from reference TRBV28 and TRBJ1-5): DVKVTQSSRYLVKRTGEKVFLECVQDMDHENMFWYRQDPGLGLRLIYFSYDVKMKEKGDIPEGYSVSREKKERFSLILESASTNQTSMYLCASSLYRVGNQPQHFGDGTRLSIL.

The V gene is TRBV7-2, the J gene TRBJ2-7; 7 nucleotides line up with TRBD1. Germline V gene lookup returns CDR1 SGHTA and CDR2 FQGNSA. The trim removed 0 bases at V and 4 bases at J, leaving 6 bases unmatched. The CDR3 is 15 residues long. CDR3 sequence: CASSLAPGGGYEQYF. As DNA, the CDR3 is TGTGCCAGCAGCTTAGCCCCAGGGGGTGGATACGAGCAGTACTTC.

This rearrangement joins TRBV18 to TRBJ1-5, with 7 bases aligning to TRBD1. The germline V gene has CDR1 KGHSH and CDR2 LQKENI. Unmatched junction bases numbered 7, after V lost 4 bases and J lost 4 bases. The CDR3 contains 15 residues. CDR3 coding DNA: TGTGCCAGCTCACTTACCGGGACAGAAAATCAGCCCCAGCATTTT. Translated, it gives CASSLTGTENQPQHF.